A selection of T cell receptor beta chains follows, all from one sample in a study of blood T cell repertoires in COVID-19. The protocol was immunoSEQ multiplex PCR, while the TCRdb copy is restricted to in-frame clones and leaves out a portion. The sample lists roughly 13,000 clones; 78% were seen once. Sequenced sample: peripheral blood. The receptors were sampled from a human donor in a cohort sampled during active COVID-19. The CDR3 runs from the conserved cysteine through the conserved F or W. A D gene is named only where the DNA matches it firmly. Clone size is given for some rows only: seen once, a few or many times, or a class if the clone is expanded.

DNA	CDR3	J	size	V	D
TGCGCCAGCAGCCAAGAGTGGGGGGGGGCTGGCTACACCTTC	CASSQEWGGAGYTF	TRBJ1-2	.	TRBV4-1	.
TGTGCCAGTAGCAAAAGCCGGGACACTGAAGCTTTCTTT	CASSKSRDTEAFF	TRBJ1-1	.	TRBV19	.
TGCAGTGCTAGTAGCGGGGTAGGGGAAAAACTGTTTTTT	CSASSGVGEKLFF	TRBJ1-4	.	TRBV20-1	.
TGTGCCAGCAGTGACTCGGGGCGGGGCACGGGGGAGCAGTTCTTC	CASSDSGRGTGEQFF	TRBJ2-1	.	TRBV6-4	.
TGTGCCAGCAGCTTAGGGGGCAGGGGTGAATTCTCACCCCTCCACTTT	CASSLGGRGEFSPLHF	TRBJ1-6	few	TRBV7-9	.
TGCGCCAGCAGCTTGGGAGAATCTGGGGCCAACGTCCTGACTTTC	CASSLGESGANVLTF	TRBJ2-6	.	TRBV5-1	.
TGTGCCAGCTCACCAGTACAACCGCAGGGGGGCACTGAAGCTTTCTTT	CASSPVQPQGGTEAFF	TRBJ1-1	.	TRBV18	TRBD1
TGTGCCAGCAGGACCGGGACAGGAGACTACAATGAGCAGTTCTTC	CASRTGTGDYNEQFF	TRBJ2-1	.	TRBV2	TRBD1
TGTGCCAGCTCACCACAAGGACAGGGGAGCACAGATACGCAGTATTTT	CASSPQGQGSTDTQYF	TRBJ2-3	.	TRBV18	TRBD1
TGTGCCATCAGTGAGTCTGGACTAGCGGCTCAAGAGACCCAGTACTTC	CAISESGLAAQETQYF	TRBJ2-5	once	TRBV10-3	TRBD2
TGTGCCAGCAGCGTGGGGCCTACCGGACAAAATGAAGCTTTCTTT	CASSVGPTGQNEAFF	TRBJ1-1	.	TRBV9	.
TGTGCCAGCAGCAACGGCCGGGGAGGGACAGATACGCAGTATTTT	CASSNGRGGTDTQYF	TRBJ2-3	.	TRBV9	TRBD2
TGTGCCAGCAGTGATGGAGCACGCGATTCCCTCTACGAGCAGTACTTC	CASSDGARDSLYEQYF	TRBJ2-7	.	TRBV6-1	.
TGTGCCAGCACCTACTTAGCAGGGGGCGCGGTTATCAACGAGCAGTACTTC	CASTYLAGGAVINEQYF	TRBJ2-7	.	TRBV7-9	TRBD1
TGTGCCAGCAGCAAAGCGCTTCTTTGTGGAGTCCCCCAAGCGGGGCAAGAGACCCAGTACTTC	CASSKALLCGVPQAGQETQYF	TRBJ2-5	.	TRBV21-1	.
TGTGCCAGCACCCTACCCGGGACTACCCAAGAGACCCAGTACTTC	CASTLPGTTQETQYF	TRBJ2-5	.	TRBV7-2	TRBD2
TGTGCCATCGGGTTGGCGGATTATGGCTACACCTTC	CAIGLADYGYTF	TRBJ1-2	.	TRBV10-3	.
TGTGCCAGCAGCTCCTCTCGGCTAGCGGGGGGTATGAACACCGGGGAGCTGTTTTTT	CASSSSRLAGGMNTGELFF	TRBJ2-2	once	TRBV7-9	TRBD2
TGTGCCAGCAGTCCACAGGGCGCTGATTCACCCCTCCACTTT	CASSPQGADSPLHF	TRBJ1-6	.	TRBV2	.
TGTGCCAGCAGTCCCATGGTGGGGGGTGAAGCTTTCTTT	CASSPMVGGEAFF	TRBJ1-1	.	TRBV6-6	.
TGCGCCAGCACGATAAACCCGGGACAGGGACCCACTGAAGCTTTCTTT	CASTINPGQGPTEAFF	TRBJ1-1	few	TRBV5-1	TRBD1
TGTGCCAGCAGCTTGCGGGGGCGGAACACCGGGGAGCTGTTTTTT	CASSLRGRNTGELFF	TRBJ2-2	.	TRBV11-3	.
TGTGCCAGCTCACCACCGCAGGGGCGAGGGAACACTGAAGCTTTCTTT	CASSPPQGRGNTEAFF	TRBJ1-1	.	TRBV18	.
TGTGCCAGCAGCTTTCGACAGGGGGCCGGGGAGCTGTTTTTT	CASSFRQGAGELFF	TRBJ2-2	.	TRBV5-5	TRBD1
TGTGCCAGCAGCTTATTCGGGGGGCAAGAGCAGTACTTC	CASSLFGGQEQYF	TRBJ2-7	.	TRBV7-3	.
TGTGCCAGCTCACCTTGGCAGAACACCGGGGAGCTGTTTTTT	CASSPWQNTGELFF	TRBJ2-2	.	TRBV18	.
TGTGCCAGCAGTGAAGCCACGACAGGGAACGAAAAACTGTTTTTT	CASSEATTGNEKLFF	TRBJ1-4	.	TRBV6-1	TRBD1
TGTGCCAGCAGCACCCGCTGGACAGGGGACCATGGCTACACCTTC	CASSTRWTGDHGYTF	TRBJ1-2	.	TRBV9	TRBD1
TGTGCCAGCAGCTTTGACCCCCGGGGCACTGAAGCTTTCTTT	CASSFDPRGTEAFF	TRBJ1-1	.	TRBV11-2	.
TGTGCCAGCAGCGATAGACTAGCGGGGGGGCCGGGTGAGCAGTTCTTC	CASSDRLAGGPGEQFF	TRBJ2-1	.	TRBV28	TRBD2
TGCGCCAGCAGCTTGGCCGAACAGGGATTCGACGAGCAGTACTTC	CASSLAEQGFDEQYF	TRBJ2-7	medium-sized	TRBV5-1	.
TGTGCCACCAGCGCCGGGACAGGGGGACAGACTGAAGCTTTCTTT	CATSAGTGGQTEAFF	TRBJ1-1	.	TRBV15	TRBD1
TGTGCCAGCAGAAAAAATAGCGGGGGGTGGACCGGGGAGCTGTTTTTT	CASRKNSGGWTGELFF	TRBJ2-2	few	TRBV2	TRBD2
TGTGCCAGCAGTTTTACGTGGGCTTCCTACGAGCAGTACTTC	CASSFTWASYEQYF	TRBJ2-7	.	TRBV27	.
TGTGCCAGCAGCCCCCGACACCAAACCCAAGAGACCCAGTACTTC	CASSPRHQTQETQYF	TRBJ2-5	.	TRBV9	.
TGTGCCAGCAGACCCGGGACAGGGGATGAGCAGTACTTC	CASRPGTGDEQYF	TRBJ2-7	once	TRBV6-5	TRBD1
TGTGCCAGCAGTTGGACCGGGACTAGCGCGTACGAGCAGTACTTC	CASSWTGTSAYEQYF	TRBJ2-7	.	TRBV6-2/TRBV6-3	TRBD2
TGTGCCAGCAGCTCGGGACAGCTCAATCAGCCCCAGCATTTT	CASSSGQLNQPQHF	TRBJ1-5	few	TRBV5-5	TRBD1
TGTGCCAGCCGGGGACAGGTAGAAGGGATTTATGGCTACACCTTC	CASRGQVEGIYGYTF	TRBJ1-2	.	TRBV6-5	TRBD1
TGTGCCAGCAGCTTAGCAGAGAACAATGAGCAGTTCTTC	CASSLAENNEQFF	TRBJ2-1	few	TRBV7-2	.
TGTGCCAGCAGGGGGCGAGGAATGAACACTGAAGCTTTCTTT	CASRGRGMNTEAFF	TRBJ1-1	.	TRBV27	.
TGTGCCAGCGGGGACAGTCCCTACGAGCAGTACTTC	CASGDSPYEQYF	TRBJ2-7	.	TRBV25-1	TRBD1
TGTGCCAGCAGTTTGGACAGGCTTCGCGAGCAGTACTTC	CASSLDRLREQYF	TRBJ2-7	.	TRBV11-2	TRBD1
TGCAGCGTTGAAAGGGGACAGGGTGCAGGCTACACCTTC	CSVERGQGAGYTF	TRBJ1-2	few	TRBV29-1	TRBD1
TGTGCCAGCAGCCCGACAGGGGGCGGCTCCTACAATGAGCAGTTCTTC	CASSPTGGGSYNEQFF	TRBJ2-1	few	TRBV6-4	TRBD1
TGTGCCAGCAGCCCGGGCGGACAGGGATCACTCGGGGAGCTGTTTTTT	CASSPGGQGSLGELFF	TRBJ2-2	.	TRBV11-3	TRBD1
TGTGCCAGCAGCTTGCCTGGGGAGGGGACTGAAGCTTTCTTT	CASSLPGEGTEAFF	TRBJ1-1	.	TRBV7-8	.
TGTGCCAGCAGCTTAGCGGGACTAGCGTACACAGATACGCAGTATTTT	CASSLAGLAYTDTQYF	TRBJ2-3	.	TRBV11-2	TRBD2
TGTGCCAGCAGTTACAGCTACCTGAATCCGGGCTATGGCTACACCTTC	CASSYSYLNPGYGYTF	TRBJ1-2	few	TRBV6-5	.
TGTGCCAGCAGTTTAAGGGGGAGCTCCTACAATGAGCAGTTCTTC	CASSLRGSSYNEQFF	TRBJ2-1	.	TRBV27	.
TGCGCCAGCAGCTTGGGGCTAGCGGCCTACAATGAGCAGTTCTTC	CASSLGLAAYNEQFF	TRBJ2-1	large	TRBV5-1	TRBD2
TGTGCCAGCAGCGGTACTAGCGGGGGGACCAAAACCTACGAGCAGTACTTC	CASSGTSGGTKTYEQYF	TRBJ2-7	.	TRBV11-2	TRBD2
TGTGCCAGCAGCAGGGCCAGGGCCAGCAATCAGCCCCAGCATTTT	CASSRARASNQPQHF	TRBJ1-5	.	TRBV6-5	.
TGTGCCAGCAGCCCGTACGTCCTCACTAGAGATGAGCAGTTCTTC	CASSPYVLTRDEQFF	TRBJ2-1	.	TRBV9	.
TGTGCCAGCAGTTCACAGGGGGGGACTGAAGCTTTCTTT	CASSSQGGTEAFF	TRBJ1-1	.	TRBV6-6	TRBD1
TGCAGCGTTGACTACAGGGGCTTCAATGGCTACACCTTC	CSVDYRGFNGYTF	TRBJ1-2	once	TRBV29-1	TRBD1
TGCAGCGCCGAATTCAGGGGAAATGGAAACACCATATATTTT	CSAEFRGNGNTIYF	TRBJ1-3	.	TRBV29-1	.